This TCR beta chain derives from a study of vaccination and CD4 T cells after COVID-19 (dated by TCRdb to between 2021 and 2022). Study-wide context: Six males and four females were included in the convalescent cohort, with two Hispanic individuals, seven Caucasians, two Asians and one multiracial person represented. Participants received two doses of either the Pfizer-BioNTech BNT162b2 vaccine (n=8) or the Moderna mRNA-1273 vaccine (n=2). Post-COVID blood samples from convalescent patients were collected a median of around 100 days after diagnosis, with a range of about 35 to 161 days. Post-vaccine blood samples were collected a median of about 66 days after the second vaccine dose, ranging from roughly 13 to 241 days. The cultures were stimulated with overlapping spike peptide pools from SARS-CoV-2 and from the common cold coronaviruses HCoV-NL63, HCoV-OC43 and HCoV-229E. In control cultures, a CEFX viral epitope pool was used as positive control, an HIV-1 Nef peptide pool was used as negative control, or no peptide was added. In fewer than 12 COVID-19 convalescent patients and a handful of infection-naive healthy vaccine recipients, researchers compared the spike-specific CD4+ TCR repertoire from before mRNA vaccination with the repertoire from after. At the TCR clonotype level, an earlier paper using these donors assessed memory CD4+ T cell crossreactivity between SARS-CoV-2 and common cold coronavirus spike proteins. Summary of the overall study and its limitations: The number of convalescent patients in the study was relatively small, and the study did not examine early timepoints following natural infection. Of the vaccine-specific clones found in convalescent patients, nearly all (304 of 307) were mono-reactive for SARS-CoV-2 spike instead of being cross-reactive with common cold coronaviruses. In convalescent patients, a median about 84% of post-vaccine SARS-CoV-2-reactive clones were detected only after vaccination, and vaccine-specific priming was suggested by this finding. The median number of SARS-CoV-2-reactive clonotypes rose from under 25 after infection to 38 after vaccination, but the change was not significant.

The treatment or condition label, read with the paper, signifies: roughly 10-day PBMC culture with coronavirus spike peptide pools or control peptides (ViraFEST assay). CD4+ T cells from unexposed donors were collected before the COVID-19 pandemic (2011-2018). The ViraFEST assay, used in the study, expanded antigen-specific T cells with peptide pools and then identified the expanded clonotypes through TCR sequencing. PBMCs were cultured at about 2 million per well in IMDM supplemented with 5% human AB serum and about 9.5 IU/ml IL-2, with 9.5 to 10 ug/ml peptide pools added. Half of the culture medium was replaced with fresh IL-2-containing medium on days 3 and 7. After 10 to 11 days of culture, CD4+ T cells were isolated by negative selection using the EasySep CD4+ T cell isolation kit. As cell number allowed, CD4+ T cells from unexposed donors were tested for reactivity to SARS-CoV-2 S and N and to four common cold coronavirus spike pools. Ficoll-Paque Plus gradient centrifugation was used to isolate PBMCs from whole blood, and the isolated PBMCs were then either used fresh or cryopreserved at -140C. In general, triplicate wells were set up for every culture condition. Leukapheresis product for the unexposed donors was bought commercially.

Receptor libraries were prepared by PCR. DNA from cultured CD4+ T cells underwent TCR sequencing with the Oncomine TCR Beta short-read assay at the Johns Hopkins FTIC core. The QIAamp micro DNA kit was used to extract genomic DNA from the cultured CD4+ T cells. Oncomine TCR Beta libraries from cultured CD4+ T cells were pooled with unique dual indexes and sequenced on an Illumina iSeq 100. For the original study's pipeline: Non-productive sequences were filtered out, and CDR3s that did not start with C, did not end with F or W, or were shorter than 7 amino acids were discarded. The MANAFEST web application identified antigen-specific clonotypes by comparing peptide-stimulated wells against reference wells and other culture wells. An FDR below 0.05, an odds ratio above 5, and a productive frequency above 0.1% in at least two of three replicate wells were required for clones to be considered positive. A clonotype was classed as cross-reactive if the clonotype showed significant expansion both in SARS-CoV-2 spike wells and in at least one common cold coronavirus spike condition. CDR3 homology was assessed with Levenshtein distances (stringdist) and unrooted phylogenetic trees (ape) in R version 3.6.1. Through fastp at Q25 and MiXCR, TCRdb rebuilt clones from the public reads, retaining in-frame beta chains. CDR3 protein duplicates are merged, each entry listing the most common genes and DNA. TCRdb, not the authors, supplied the V and J calls. In all, the sample holds about 7,000 distinct CDR3 sequences, and 45% to 55% of those were seen once. The ten largest make up more than 15% of the sample.

With respect to this clonotype: Its antigen target is currently unknown. No base-level quality is on record; no much larger clone is a single base apart.

The germline V gene encodes CDR1 LNHDA and CDR2 SQIVND (reference sequence). V trim: 4 bases; J trim: 8 bases; unmatched bases: 7. The CDR3 has 14 amino acids, counting the end cysteine and phenylalanine. Only the CDR3 DNA is retained, 42 bases long and in frame from the first base. The TCR sequence derives from a human donor in good health. The sequencing sample was made of CD4+ T cells from blood, cultured in vitro. The receptor chain draws on TRBV19 and TRBJ2-3, and TRBD2 matches 9 of the central bases. The nucleotides read TGTGCCAGTAGTAGCGGGGGGGCGCAAGGTACGCAGTATTTT. This encodes CASSSGGAQGTQYF.